One and the same sample provided the 32 T cell receptor beta chains below, sequenced in a study of cytomegalovirus exposure and HLA in healthy donors. PCR involved 60 Vbeta and 13 Jbeta primers. Assay used: immunoSEQ multiplex PCR; TCRdb lists only in-frame clones, some missing. The data hold 55,000 to 70,000 clones, with about four fifths observed a single time. Sequencing input: PBMCs. Source of these receptors: a woman in her 40s in good health and CMV-seronegative.

On this clone: At one end, the junction sequence differs from germline, possibly due to a read error. For the CDR3, the DNA is TGTGGCAGCAACGGTGGGACTAGCGGGAACTATGAGCAGTTCTTC. Amino acid sequence: CGSNGGTSGNYEQFF. The J gene is TRBJ2-1, the V gene TRBV9, with 13 bases identical to TRBD2. Germline CDR1 is SGDLS and CDR2 is YYNGEE. CDR3 length: 15 residues. Using reference TRBV9 and TRBJ2-1 for the parts outside the CDR3, the full variable domain is DSGVTQTPKHLITATGQRVTLRCSPRSGDLSVYWYQQSLDQGLQFLIQYYNGEERAKGNILERFSAQQFPDLHSELNLSSLELGDSALYFCGSNGGTSGNYEQFFGPGTRLTVL.

The chain is built from TRBV6-1 and TRBJ2-7, with 16 bases matching TRBD2. The CDR3 runs 14 residues. Germline-derived CDR1 and CDR2 are MNHNS and SASEGT. Trimming took 7 bases from V and 4 from J; bases not matched to a gene: 1. The CDR3 DNA reads TGTGCCAGCATGGGACTAGCGGGAGGGTACGAGCAGTACTTC. This encodes CASMGLAGGYEQYF.

The chain recombines TRBV7-6 with TRBJ2-1, with D hard to call. Per the germline V gene, CDR1 is SGHVS and CDR2 is FNYEAQ. The CDR3 is made up of 13 amino acids. V was trimmed by 0 bases and J by 8 bases, leaving 8 bases between them. The CDR3 bases are TGTGCCAGCAGCTTAGCGGCCGGGTATGAGCAGTTCTTC. Its translation is CASSLAAGYEQFF.

The chain employs TRBV7-3 and TRBJ2-3, with D unclear. This CDR3 is 15 amino acids long. CDR1 is SGHTA and CDR2 is FQGTGA in the germline V gene. Trimming took off 4 bases at V and 0 bases at J, with 11 bases between the two ends. The DNA of the CDR3 is TGTGCCAGCAGCTCCACCGGAGCTAGCACAGATACGCAGTATTTT. This codes for CASSSTGASTDTQYF.

This clone has only one observation. The V and J genes are TRBV4-1 and TRBJ2-1, with D unclear. V lost 3 bases and J 9 bases, leaving 12 bases between the germline ends. Germline V lookup: CDR1 MGHRA, CDR2 YSYEKL. There are 13 residues in the CDR3. CDR3 protein: CASSQKENVEQFF. CDR3 in DNA: TGCGCCAGCAGCCAGAAGGAGAACGTTGAGCAGTTCTTC.

V and J are TRBV7-2 and TRBJ2-7; 10 nucleotides agree with TRBD2. Germline V gives CDR1 SGHTA, CDR2 FQGNSA. The CDR3 totals 16 residues. Losses at the gene ends were 3 bases for V and 4 bases for J; bases not matched to a gene: 9. CDR3 DNA: TGTGCCAGCAGCTTCTCTAGCGGGAGACCCTCATACGAGCAGTACTTC. Translated, it gives CASSFSSGRPSYEQYF.

The CDR3 DNA follows: TGTGCCAGCAGTTACTCCTCACAGTTGGATGAGCAGTTCTTC. Translation: CASSYSSQLDEQFF. The V and J genes are TRBV6-5 and TRBJ2-1, with unresolved D. Germline V gene sequence: CDR1 MNHEY, CDR2 SVGAGI. The V end lost 0 bases, the J end lost 8 bases, and 11 bases lay between the germline ends. The CDR3 sequence is 14 residues long.

The chain employs TRBV28 and TRBJ2-6; 10 bases line up with TRBD2. V dropped 5 bases and J dropped 4; count of bases not matched to a gene: 5. The CDR3 consists of 16 residues. In germline, CDR1 is MDHEN, CDR2 SYDVKM. CDR3: CASSPAGGSGANVLTF. In DNA form, the CDR3 reads TGTGCCAGCAGTCCAGCGGGAGGGTCCGGGGCCAACGTCCTGACTTTC.

The CDR3: CASSQSTGTGGEKLFF. The CDR3 nucleotides are TGTGCCAGCAGCCAATCGACCGGGACAGGGGGTGAAAAACTGTTTTTT. The chain joins TRBV4-2 to TRBJ1-4; TRBD1 matches at 11 bases. The CDR3 loop spans 16 amino acids. Germline V gene sequence: CDR1 LGHNA, CDR2 YNFKEQ. V lost 2 bases, J lost 7 bases, and 6 bases stayed unmatched.

This chain uses TRBV7-6 with TRBJ2-1; 8 bases match TRBD1. This CDR3 contains 17 residues. Germline values: CDR1 SGHVS, CDR2 FNYEAQ. J gave up 0 bases and V 4 bases, and 8 bases lay outside the gene matches. CDR3 residues: CASSSLRGQGSYNEQFF. CDR3 bases: TGTGCCAGCAGCTCCTTACGCGGACAGGGCTCCTACAATGAGCAGTTCTTC.

V and J are TRBV4-2 and TRBJ2-3; TRBD1 is a possible D gene (5 bases). CDR1 and CDR2 (germline): LGHNA, YNFKEQ. Trimming stripped 0 bases from V and 4 bases from J, with 14 bases between. The length of the CDR3 is 16 residues. The CDR3 loop reads CASSQDPPGRSDTQYF. In DNA form, the CDR3 reads TGTGCCAGCAGCCAAGATCCGCCAGGGCGGTCAGATACGCAGTATTTT.

This rearrangement joins TRBV6-4 to TRBJ2-2; 13 bases are a match to TRBD2. Per germline, CDR1 MRHNA and CDR2 SNTAGT. This CDR3 region has 16 residues. The V segment lost 4 bases and the J segment 8 bases; nucleotides outside the gene matches: 7. DNA for the CDR3: TGTGCCAGCAGTGGGACTAGCGGGAGCGCGGCGGGGGAGCTGTTTTTT. It specifies CASSGTSGSAAGELFF.

This clone was recorded once. V and J are TRBV7-2 and TRBJ2-7; 7 nucleotides match TRBD2. Per germline, CDR1 SGHTA and CDR2 FQGNSA. The length of the CDR3 is 13 residues. Losses at the gene ends were 1 base for V and 6 bases for J; bases not matched to a gene: 3. The CDR3, as DNA: TGTGCCAGCAGCTTAGGCGGGAGTCGCGAGCAGTACTTC. This sequence encodes CASSLGGSREQYF.

V usage is TRBV5-1 and J usage is TRBJ2-7; TRBD2 matches at 7 bases. The CDR3 consists of 15 residues. The germline gives CDR1 SGHRS, CDR2 YFSETQ. Germline trimming cut 0 bases from V and 1 base from J; bases unmatched to any gene: 4. CDR3 in DNA: TGCGCCAGCAGCTTGGGACCGGGACTATCCTACGAGCAGTACTTC. It translates to CASSLGPGLSYEQYF. Supplemented by reference TRBV5-1 and TRBJ2-7, the full variable domain reads KAGVTQTPRYLIKTRGQQVTLSCSPISGHRSVSWYQQTPGQGLQFLFEYFSETQRNKGNFPGRFSGRQFSNSRSEMNVSTLELGDSALYLCASSLGPGLSYEQYFGPGTRLTVT.

The CDR3 loop reads CASSKLSVRGRRTEAFF. The CDR3 DNA sequence: TGTGCCAGCAGCAAATTAAGTGTCCGTGGGAGGCGCACTGAAGCTTTCTTT. The V and J genes are TRBV21-1 and TRBJ1-1. TRBV21-1 is noted as a pseudogene. The CDR3 spans 17 residues.

V is TRBV27 and J is TRBJ2-2; TRBD2 aligns across 11 bases. The CDR3 spans 19 residues. Germline lookup yields CDR1 MNHEY and CDR2 SMNVEV (reference sequence). V shed 7 bases and J 5 bases; nucleotides not matched to a gene: 18. The DNA for the CDR3 is TGTGCCAGCATCCTCCCTGGGTTAGCGGGAGGGCCGGGGACCGGGGAGCTGTTTTTT. Translated, it gives CASILPGLAGGPGTGELFF.

This clone was observed a few times. The genes are TRBV28 and TRBJ1-4, with TRBD1 identical over 9 bases. V shed 6 bases, J shed 11 bases, and the junction held 10 bases outside the gene matches. The CDR3 is 14 amino acids. Germline V gives CDR1 MDHEN, CDR2 SYDVKM. The CDR3 bases are TGTGCCAGCAGGGGACAGGGAAGGTTGCTGAAACTGTTTTTT. Translation: CASRGQGRLLKLFF.

The rearrangement joins TRBV27 to TRBJ2-2; 7 nucleotides match TRBD2. Germline V lookup: CDR1 MNHEY, CDR2 SMNVEV (reference sequence). The CDR3 runs to 16 residues. J was trimmed by 3 bases and V by 1 base; bases with no gene match: 5. CDR3 bases: TGTGCCAGCAGTTTATGGGCTAGCGGTTACACCGGGGAGCTGTTTTTT. Translated: CASSLWASGYTGELFF.

The chain couples TRBV7-3 to TRBJ2-1; 7 nucleotides align to TRBD1. J lost 1 base, V lost 2 bases, and 2 bases had no gene match. Per the germline V gene, CDR1 is SGHTA and CDR2 is FQGTGA. The CDR3 loop spans 15 amino acids. CDR3 sequence reads: CASSLATGSYNEQFF. The CDR3 DNA is TGTGCCAGCAGCTTAGCGACAGGGTCCTACAATGAGCAGTTCTTC.

This clone was seen only once. CDR3 in DNA: TGTGCCAGCAGTGGAAACAGGGGCCAGTCTTCTAACTATGGCTACACCTTC. This translates into CASSGNRGQSSNYGYTF. This rearrangement joins TRBV25-1 to TRBJ1-2; 7 bases are a match to TRBD1. The germline CDR1 and CDR2 sequences are MGHDK and SYGVNS. The CDR3 covers 17 residues. The V segment lost 4 bases and the J segment 0 bases; nucleotides outside the gene matches: 11.

This clone was counted once. V is TRBV4-1 and J is TRBJ2-1; no clear D. CDR1 and CDR2 (germline): MGHRA, YSYEKL. This CDR3 has 11 amino acids. The V end lost 5 bases, the J end lost 4 bases, and 3 bases lay between the germline ends. CDR3 residues: CASSEYNEQFF. The DNA for the CDR3 is TGCGCCAGCAGCGAGTACAATGAGCAGTTCTTC.

The rearrangement joins TRBV28 to TRBJ2-1, with TRBD2 matching 15 bases. The CDR3 has 18 amino acids. Trimming took 11 bases from V and 1 from J; bases not matched to a gene: 12. The germline CDR1 and CDR2 sequences are MDHEN and SYDVKM. DNA of the CDR3: TGTGCCCCGCCCGGACTAGCGGGAGGGCCGGATTCCTACAATGAGCAGTTCTTC. This sequence encodes CAPPGLAGGPDSYNEQFF.

V is TRBV5-1 and J is TRBJ1-1; D possibly corresponds to TRBD1 (6 bases). V lost 4 bases and J 1 base, leaving 11 bases between the germline ends. The CDR3 consists of 14 residues. Germline CDR1 SGHRS, CDR2 YFSETQ. CDR3 sequence reads: CASSEDRPNTEAFF. In nucleotides, the CDR3 is TGCGCCAGCAGCGAGGACAGACCGAACACTGAAGCTTTCTTT.

The J gene is TRBJ1-5, the V gene TRBV30; D is possibly TRBD1 (6 bases). V lost 1 base and J lost 7, with 11 bases in between. From germline, CDR1 is GTSNPN and CDR2 SVGIG (reference sequence). The CDR3 consists of 13 residues. CDR3 nucleotide sequence: TGTGCCTGGAGTGCTTGGGGGCGGCAGCCCCAGCATTTT. This codes for CAWSAWGRQPQHF. Full variable domain (missing parts from reference TRBV30 and TRBJ1-5): SQTIHQWPATLVQPVGSPLSLECTVEGTSNPNLYWYRQAAGRGLQLLFYSVGIGQISSEVPQNLSASRPQDRQFILSSKKLLLSDSGFYLCAWSAWGRQPQHFGDGTRLSIL.

The chain couples TRBV14 to TRBJ2-3; D is perhaps TRBD1 (6 bases). Looked up from germline, CDR1 is SGHDN and CDR2 is FVKESK. This CDR3 spans 14 amino acids. Trimming removed 3 bases at V and 2 bases at J, with 9 bases between. CDR3: CASSQGTNTDTQYF. CDR3 coding DNA: TGTGCCAGCAGCCAGGGGACAAACACAGATACGCAGTATTTT.

This chain connects TRBV10-2 to TRBJ2-7, with D perhaps TRBD2 (5 bases). Germline V CDR1 and CDR2: WSHSY, SAAADI. The CDR3 loop spans 12 amino acids. V lost 6 bases, J lost 4 bases, and 10 bases lay in between. The CDR3 spells CASRDPGYEQYF. Here the CDR3 DNA reads TGCGCCAGCAGGGATCCGGGGTACGAGCAGTACTTC.

The J gene is TRBJ1-1, the V gene TRBV7-9; no firm D call. V shed 2 bases and J shed 8 bases, with 9 bases lying between them. Germline CDR1 SEHNR, CDR2 FQNEAQ (reference sequence). The length of the CDR3 is 12 residues. CDR3 protein: CASSLRGGEAFF. CDR3 coding DNA: TGTGCCAGCAGCTTAAGAGGAGGGGAAGCTTTCTTT. Full variable domain (rest looked up from reference TRBV7-9 and TRBJ1-1): DTGVSQNPRHKITKRGQNVTFRCDPISEHNRLYWYRQTLGQGPEFLTYFQNEAQLEKSRLLSDRFSAERPKGSFSTLEIQRTEQGDSAMYLCASSLRGGEAFFGQGTRLTVV.

This chain uses TRBV28 with TRBJ2-7; TRBD2 might be the D (6 bases). Germline CDR1 and CDR2: MDHEN and SYDVKM. The ends were cut back, 8 bases at V and 4 bases at J, with 18 bases in the middle. CDR3 length: 14 amino acids. In DNA, the CDR3 is TGTGCCAGCGGAACCCCGGACTATTTGTACGAGCAGTACTTC. Translated: CASGTPDYLYEQYF.

The chain joins TRBV6-4 to TRBJ2-3; 13 bases agree with TRBD2. Germline V gene data show CDR1 as MRHNA and CDR2 as SNTAGT. The CDR3 has 14 residues. With V trimmed by 4 bases and J by 10 bases, 5 bases remained unmatched. Written as DNA, the CDR3 is TGTGCCAGCAGTGCCATTGGACTAGCGGGAGCGCAGTATTTT. As protein: CASSAIGLAGAQYF.

This chain uses TRBV7-2 with TRBJ1-3; tentative D call: TRBD1 (5 bases). Deletions cut 4 bases from V and 4 bases from J, with 8 bases between. CDR3 length: 13 amino acids. CDR1 and CDR2 (germline): SGHTA, FQGNSA. CDR3: CASSSYRGNTIYF. CDR3 nucleotides: TGTGCCAGCAGCTCGTACAGGGGAAACACCATATATTTT.

This clone was counted a single time. The V call is TRBV29-1, the J call TRBJ2-1; 7 bases match TRBD2. The length of the CDR3 is 17 residues. Germline V gene lookup returns CDR1 SQVTM and CDR2 ANQGSEA. V dropped 0 bases and J dropped 4; count of bases not matched to a gene: 12. The CDR3 is CSVEDASGTSLYNEQFF. CDR3 coding DNA: TGCAGCGTTGAAGATGCTAGCGGCACCTCCCTTTACAATGAGCAGTTCTTC.

The rearrangement links TRBV4-1 to TRBJ2-7, with 7 nucleotides matching TRBD2. The CDR3 consists of 15 residues. Germline CDR1 is MGHRA and CDR2 is YSYEKL. Unmatched junction bases numbered 3, after V lost 1 base and J lost 0 bases. Written as DNA, the CDR3 is TGCGCCAGCAGCCAAGCAGCGGGATCCTCCTACGAGCAGTACTTC. Its protein is CASSQAAGSSYEQYF.